Shown below are 14 T cell receptor beta chains from a single sample sequenced in a study of blood T cell repertoires in COVID-19. Using immunoSEQ multiplex PCR, the repertoire was profiled, and TCRdb retains in-frame clones only, with some absent. Among 160,000 or so clones listed, 75% to 85% were seen once. The source material was peripheral blood. Every receptor here comes from a woman between 50 and 59 years old with acute or convalescent COVID-19.

This chain joins TRBV5-4 and TRBJ2-2; D is unresolved. V shed 4 bases and J shed 0 bases, with 4 bases lying between them. This CDR3 is built from 13 residues. Germline assignment: CDR1 SGHNT and CDR2 YYREEE (reference sequence). This CDR3 reads CASSPANTGELFF. Written as DNA, the CDR3 is TGTGCCAGCAGCCCGGCGAACACCGGGGAGCTGTTTTTT.

The gene calls are TRBV2 and TRBJ1-4; a possible D gene is TRBD1 (5 bases). Trimming took 7 bases from V and 3 from J, leaving 9 bases between them. The germline V gene has CDR1 SNHLY and CDR2 FYNNEI. The CDR3 spans 13 residues. CDR3 residues: CASKTGSNEKLFF. The CDR3 DNA follows: TGTGCCAGCAAAACAGGCTCTAATGAAAAACTGTTTTTT.

This clone has a single count. The chain combines TRBV11-1 with TRBJ1-5, with a possible D match to TRBD1 (6 bases). From germline, CDR1 is SGHAT and CDR2 FQDESV (reference sequence). This CDR3 is 13 amino acids long. With 5 bases removed from V and 3 bases from J, the gap between germline ends came to 8 bases. The CDR3 spells CASSTGSNQPQHF. CDR3 nucleotide sequence: TGTGCCAGCAGCACAGGGTCCAATCAGCCCCAGCATTTT.

The chain couples TRBV19 to TRBJ2-1; the D is unclear. Germline V gene sequence: CDR1 LNHDA, CDR2 SQIVND (reference sequence). V lost 8 bases to trimming and J lost 4 bases, with 9 bases between them. The CDR3 runs 12 residues. CDR3: CASSVRYNEQFF. The CDR3, as DNA: TGTGCCAGTTCCGTCCGGTACAATGAGCAGTTCTTC.

The chain joins TRBV4-1 to TRBJ1-2, with 8 bases lining up with TRBD1. The V gene's germline CDR1 is MGHRA and CDR2 YSYEKL. Unmatched junction bases numbered 7, after V lost 0 bases and J lost 4 bases. The CDR3 has 16 residues. The CDR3 here is CASSQDSQGAIYGYTF. In nucleotides, the CDR3 is TGCGCCAGCAGCCAAGATTCGCAGGGGGCTATCTATGGCTACACCTTC.

The chain joins TRBV3-1 (or the pseudogene TRBV3-2) to TRBJ1-4; tentative D call: TRBD1 (5 bases). V was clipped by 5 bases and J by 2 bases, with 12 bases between them. CDR1 is LGHDT, CDR2 YNNKEL, per germline (reference sequence). CDR3 length: 15 residues. The CDR3 loop reads CASSKGRGTNEKLFF. In nucleotides, the CDR3 is TGTGCCAGCAGCAAGGGGCGGGGGACTAATGAAAAACTGTTTTTT.

The V and J genes are TRBV18 and TRBJ1-2, with a possible D match to TRBD1 (5 bases). The germline gives CDR1 KGHSH, CDR2 LQKENI. CDR3 length equals 14 residues. V shed 2 bases and J shed 8 bases, with 15 bases lying between them. As DNA, the CDR3 is TGTGCCAGCTCACCAAGGAACCGGGAGGGGGGCTACACCTTC. Encoded protein: CASSPRNREGGYTF.

A note on this clone: The sample carries other DNA sequences with the same CDR3. V gene TRBV9 combines with J gene TRBJ2-7, with 7 bases matching TRBD1. CDR1 and CDR2 from the germline V gene are SGDLS and YYNGEE. V dropped 0 bases and J dropped 1; count of bases not matched to a gene: 4. CDR3 length equals 15 residues. The CDR3 region has the DNA TGTGCCAGCAGCGTAGGACAGGGAGTTTCCTACGAGCAGTACTTC. Protein product: CASSVGQGVSYEQYF.

This clone came up once. V and J are TRBV19 and TRBJ2-2, with D maybe TRBD1 (5 bases). The CDR3 consists of 16 residues. Germline V gene lookup returns CDR1 LNHDA and CDR2 SQIVND (reference sequence). V shed 8 bases and J shed 2 bases, with 18 bases lying between them. The CDR3 DNA sequence: TGTGCCAGTCATTTGTATTTAACAGGAAACACCGGGGAGCTGTTTTTT. Translating gives CASHLYLTGNTGELFF. Using reference TRBV19 and TRBJ2-2 for the parts outside the CDR3, the full variable domain is DGGITQSPKYLFRKEGQNVTLSCEQNLNHDAMYWYRQDPGQGLRLIYYSQIVNDFQKGDIAEGYSVSREKKESFPLTVTSAQKNPTAFYLCASHLYLTGNTGELFFGEGSRLTVL.

The chain employs TRBV5-1 and TRBJ2-3; D is possibly TRBD2 (6 bases). Trimming took 3 bases from V and 1 from J, leaving 12 bases between them. CDR1 SGHRS and CDR2 YFSETQ come from the germline V gene. The CDR3 is 15 residues long. The CDR3 protein is CASSSSGPRTDTQYF. The DNA for the CDR3 is TGCGCCAGCAGCTCCAGCGGGCCCCGCACAGATACGCAGTATTTT.

The chain is built from TRBV4-3 and TRBJ2-3, with D tentatively TRBD2 (5 bases). Trimming left V 4 bases short and J 2 bases short, with 13 bases between. Germline assignment: CDR1 LGHNA and CDR2 YSLEER. This CDR3 has 15 residues. In nucleotides, the CDR3 is TGCGCCAGCAGCCGCCGTGGAGGACCCACAGATACGCAGTATTTT. It codes for CASSRRGGPTDTQYF.

This chain connects TRBV7-2 to TRBJ2-7; D is perhaps TRBD2 (5 bases). V lost 6 bases to trimming and J lost 2 bases, with 14 bases between them. Germline assignment: CDR1 SGHTA and CDR2 FQGNSA. This CDR3 comprises 14 residues. This chain's CDR3 is CASRGGGFPYEQYF. The CDR3 DNA follows: TGTGCCAGCAGGGGTGGAGGCTTTCCCTACGAGCAGTACTTC.

The gene calls are TRBV6-2 or TRBV6-3 and TRBJ2-1, with D perhaps matching TRBD2 (5 bases). Germline CDR1 is MNHEY and CDR2 is SVGEGT. This CDR3 is 13 amino acids long. Trimming cost V 5 bases and J 5 bases, with 10 bases left between them. The CDR3 sequence: CASSTGYNNEQFF. CDR3 DNA: TGTGCCAGCAGTACGGGGTATAACAATGAGCAGTTCTTC.

The chain has TRBV7-2 and TRBJ2-2, with 8 positions matching TRBD1. The ends lost 9 bases at V and 4 bases at J; junction bases unmatched: 7. Germline CDR1 reads SGHTA; CDR2 reads FQGNSA. The CDR3 is 14 amino acids. The CDR3 sequence is CASRVDRATGELFF. In nucleotides, the CDR3 is TGTGCCAGTAGAGTGGACAGGGCCACCGGGGAGCTGTTTTTT. Full variable domain (missing parts from reference TRBV7-2 and TRBJ2-2): GAGVSQSPSNKVTEKGKDVELRCDPISGHTALYWYRQSLGQGLEFLIYFQGNSAPDKSGLPSDRFSAERTGGSVSTLTIQRTQQEDSAVYLCASRVDRATGELFFGEGSRLTVL.